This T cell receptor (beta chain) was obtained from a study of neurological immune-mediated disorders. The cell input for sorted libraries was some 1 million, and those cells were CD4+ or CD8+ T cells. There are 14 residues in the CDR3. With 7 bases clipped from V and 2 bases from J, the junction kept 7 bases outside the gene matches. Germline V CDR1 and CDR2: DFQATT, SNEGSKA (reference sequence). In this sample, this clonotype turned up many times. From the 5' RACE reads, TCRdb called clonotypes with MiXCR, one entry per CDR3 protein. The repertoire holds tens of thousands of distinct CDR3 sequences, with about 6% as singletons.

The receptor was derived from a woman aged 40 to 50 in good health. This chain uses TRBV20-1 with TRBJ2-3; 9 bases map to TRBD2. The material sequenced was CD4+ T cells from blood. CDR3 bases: TGCAGTGTGATCTCTAGCGGGACCACAGATACGCAGTATTTT. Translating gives CSVISSGTTDTQYF.